The T cell receptor beta chain under discussion was sequenced for a study of regulatory T cells in long-lasting Graves disease. This clonotype occurred a few times. Its specificity is not known. In germline, CDR1 is SGHNT, CDR2 YENEEA. After removal of 5 bases from V and 5 bases from J, the junction contained 5 bases not matched to a gene. This CDR3 spans 14 amino acids. Arm-PCR of CDR3 regions with iRepertoire HTBI primers generated TCR beta libraries. Authors' processing steps: Throughout the samples, researchers identified 60 to 70 TRBV and some 14 TRBJ segments. TCRdb re-called the multiplex PCR reads through MiXCR, storing one row per CDR3 protein. Here the V and J calls rest on TCRdb's processing, not on the authors' analysis. This sample yields about 470,000 distinct CDR3 sequences, of which more than 20% are seen a single time; less than 9% belongs to the top ten. Study outcomes and limitations: Preferential use of TRBV28, TRBJ1-2 and TRBJ2-5 was seen in persistent disease.

Regarding time point: persistent/refractory GD, antithyroid drugs over 5 years with positive TRAb. Generation of the TCR library employed RNA extracted from PBMCs. This sample comprised peripheral blood mononuclear cells (PBMCs), obtained when the disease was refractory, from a patient treated with antithyroid drugs. The chain has TRBV11-3 and TRBJ2-3; 9 nucleotides agree with TRBD1. The TCR sequence derives from a female donor with Graves disease. CDR3 loop: CASSLGQGKDTQYF. DNA of the CDR3: TGTGCCAGCAGCCTCGGACAGGGGAAAGATACGCAGTATTTT.